This T cell receptor (beta chain) was identified in a study of blood T cells in healthy people across ages. A second PCR of about 7 to 12 cycles used a sample-barcoded 5' primer and a J-beta primer mix. Each cDNA molecule, via a template-switch adaptor with 12 random nucleotides, was tagged. One entry per CDR3 protein, called by TCRdb with MiXCR from the 5' RACE reads. This table holds about 640,000 distinct CDR3 sequences, around three fifths found once. This clonotype was seen many times. Unmatched junction bases numbered 7, after V lost 6 bases and J lost 5 bases. This CDR3 is 12 amino acids long. Germline lookup yields CDR1 DFQATT and CDR2 SNEGSKA (reference sequence).

What was sequenced was blood. The rearrangement joins TRBV20-1 to TRBJ2-7; 7 bases are a match to TRBD2. The sequence was collected from a man aged 60-69 years in good health. CDR3 loop: CSAREDGHEQYF. The CDR3 nucleotides are TGCAGTGCACGGGAGGACGGCCACGAGCAGTACTTC.